The 2 T cell receptor beta chains below all came from one sample that was sequenced in a study of T cell responses to AZD1222 COVID-19 vaccine. TCRdb's table, derived via immunoSEQ multiplex PCR, lists solely in-frame clones and lacks some. The sample shows 180,000 or so clones, approximately 90% of them seen only once. Sequencing was performed on peripheral blood, taken 28 days after the second AZD1222 dose. These receptors all come from an adult who received the AZD1222 COVID-19 vaccine.

This clone is a singleton in its sample. The V call is TRBV4-2, the J call TRBJ1-4; no clear D. Germline V lookup: CDR1 LGHNA, CDR2 YNFKEQ. This CDR3 contains 16 residues. Trimming stripped 4 bases from V and 0 bases from J, with 12 bases between. The CDR3 DNA follows: TGTGCCAGCAGCCCACAAGGAACGGCAACTAATGAAAAACTGTTTTTT. This codes for CASSPQGTATNEKLFF.

The chain combines TRBV9 with TRBJ2-7; 9 nucleotides align to TRBD2. Germline CDR1 reads SGDLS; CDR2 reads YYNGEE. The CDR3 is 14 residues long. V was clipped by 4 bases and J by 6 bases; unmatched bases: 8. This CDR3 is CASSSPGTSFEQYF. For the CDR3, the DNA is TGTGCCAGCAGCTCCCCCGGGACTAGCTTCGAGCAGTACTTC.